Included here is one T cell receptor beta chain sequence, with context. Produced via immunoSEQ multiplex PCR; TCRdb's table is partial and in-frame only. This sample has about 220,000 clones, with over 60% found just once. These data are taken from a study of blood T cell repertoires in COVID-19. Study-wide context: Sites across the United States, Italy and Spain contributed samples from acute and convalescent COVID-19.

With 4 bases clipped from V and 6 bases from J, the junction kept 3 bases outside the gene matches. In germline, CDR1 is KGHSH, CDR2 LQKENI. The CDR3 loop spans 16 amino acids. The genes are TRBV18 and TRBJ2-1; 16 nucleotides agree with TRBD2. The material sequenced was peripheral blood. The receptor comes from a woman in her sixties or seventies with acute or convalescent COVID-19. The CDR3 bases are TGTGCCAGCTCACTCGGGACTAGCGGGGGGGCCAATGAGCAGTTCTTC. This encodes CASSLGTSGGANEQFF.